This T cell receptor (beta chain) was sequenced in a study of blood T cell repertoires in COVID-19. V lost 3 bases, J lost 1 base, and 11 bases stayed unmatched. The CDR3 consists of 19 residues. Germline V gene sequence: CDR1 LNHDA, CDR2 SQIVND (reference sequence). Original processing methods: Amplified reference gene primers provided the basis for estimating nucleated cell counts. Profiling relied on immunoSEQ multiplex PCR, and the TCRdb table lists in-frame clones only, not all of them. Clonal size and the V and J genes are those of that table, whereas D and trimming came from the DNA. The profile shows hundreds of thousands of clones, about 89% of them singletons.

Sequenced sample: peripheral blood. This receptor was identified in a woman aged 45-60 years with COVID-19, enrolled during active disease. The chain joins TRBV19 to TRBJ1-4; 10 nucleotides match TRBD1. The CDR3 DNA sequence: TGTGCCAGTAGTATTCGGGTTAGGGACAGGGGTCGAACTAATGAAAAACTGTTTTTT. This translates into CASSIRVRDRGRTNEKLFF.